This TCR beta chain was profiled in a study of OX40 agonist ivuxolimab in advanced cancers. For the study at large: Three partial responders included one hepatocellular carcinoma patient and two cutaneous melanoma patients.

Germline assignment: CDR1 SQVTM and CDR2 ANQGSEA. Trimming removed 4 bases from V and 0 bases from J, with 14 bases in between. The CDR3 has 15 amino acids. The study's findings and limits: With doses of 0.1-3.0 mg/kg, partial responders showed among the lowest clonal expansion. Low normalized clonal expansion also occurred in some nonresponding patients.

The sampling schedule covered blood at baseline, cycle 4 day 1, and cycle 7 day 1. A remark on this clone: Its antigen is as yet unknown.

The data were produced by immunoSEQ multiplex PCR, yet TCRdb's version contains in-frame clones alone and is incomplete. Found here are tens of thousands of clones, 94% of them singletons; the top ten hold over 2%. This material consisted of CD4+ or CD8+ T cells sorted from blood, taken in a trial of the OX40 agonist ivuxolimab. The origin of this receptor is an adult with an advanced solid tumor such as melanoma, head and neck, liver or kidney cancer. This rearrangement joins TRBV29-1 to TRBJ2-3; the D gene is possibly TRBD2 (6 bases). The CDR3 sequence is CSVGGGLASTDTQYF. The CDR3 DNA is TGCAGCGTTGGGGGAGGTTTGGCCAGCACAGATACGCAGTATTTT.